The rows below give T cell receptor beta chains drawn from one sample of a study of T-cell memory formation after mild COVID-19. TCRdb recomputed calls from the 5' RACE reads with MiXCR, one row per CDR3 protein. The table has a few hundred thousand distinct CDR3 sequences, approximately 15% seen once. The sequencing input was PBMCs or a T cell subset sorted from them (not recorded which). These receptors originate from a man in his late teens or twenties who had mild COVID-19 (a few samples of this study predate the infection). Cell type and time point are not known. CDR3s include the opening cysteine and the closing phenylalanine or tryptophan. The D gene is left open where the match is weak. Where a row states a size, it is once, few, many or the class of an expanded clone; other rows omit it.

clone_size d_call j_call v_call cdr3_length cdr3_aa cdr3_nt
few - TRBJ2-6 TRBV5-1 15 CASSLDVAGANVLTF TGCGCCAGCAGCTTGGATGTAGCTGGGGCCAACGTCCTGACTTTC
few - TRBJ2-5 TRBV5-1 13 CASRRDTQETQYF TGCGCCAGCCGACGCGACACACAAGAGACCCAGTACTTC
few - TRBJ1-5 TRBV6-2/TRBV6-3 13 CASSPSGHQPQHF TGTGCCAGCAGTCCTTCGGGCCATCAGCCCCAGCATTTT
- TRBD2 TRBJ2-5 TRBV7-2 15 CASSFVSGVGETQYF TGTGCCAGCAGCTTCGTTAGCGGGGTAGGGGAGACCCAGTACTTC
few - TRBJ2-2 TRBV5-1 17 CASSPPGRVGNTGELFF TGCGCCAGCAGCCCCCCCGGCAGGGTCGGTAACACCGGGGAGCTGTTTTTT
- TRBD2 TRBJ2-3 TRBV5-6 19 CASSLPGRGATRSTDTQYF TGTGCCAGCAGCCTCCCCGGGCGGGGGGCGACCCGGAGCACAGATACGCAGTATTTT
- TRBD2 TRBJ2-3 TRBV6-5 16 CASRSSSGGEGGTQYF TGTGCCAGCAGATCCTCTAGCGGGGGGGAAGGTGGGACGCAGTATTTT
many TRBD2 TRBJ2-3 TRBV7-2 15 CASSFSGGSTDTQYF TGTGCCAGCAGCTTTAGCGGGGGGTCCACAGATACGCAGTATTTT
few TRBD1 TRBJ1-2 TRBV20-1 14 CSASTQTGAYGYTF TGCAGTGCTTCCACCCAAACAGGGGCCTATGGCTACACCTTC
- TRBD1 TRBJ2-7 TRBV10-1 15 CASSGGGDRPYEQYF TGCGCCAGCAGTGGAGGGGGCGACAGACCCTACGAGCAGTACTTC
- TRBD2 TRBJ2-1 TRBV5-1 19 CASSWRTSGGLASYNEQFF TGCGCCAGCAGCTGGCGGACTAGCGGGGGGCTCGCCTCCTACAATGAGCAGTTCTTC
many - TRBJ2-7 TRBV7-8 11 CASSLNREQYF TGTGCCAGCAGCTTAAATCGCGAGCAGTACTTC
- - TRBJ1-2 TRBV5-1 16 CASSLDGGSLGYGYTF TGCGCCAGCAGCTTGGATGGGGGGAGTTTGGGCTATGGCTACACCTTC
- - TRBJ2-6 TRBV14 16 CASSRAGPSGANVLTF TGTGCCAGCAGCCGGGCGGGTCCCTCTGGGGCCAACGTCCTGACTTTC
- TRBD2 TRBJ2-7 TRBV20-1 13 CSANGLALNEQYF TGCAGTGCAAACGGACTAGCTCTGAACGAGCAGTACTTC
few TRBD1 TRBJ1-5 TRBV19 14 CASIQGAGNQPQHF TGTGCCAGTATTCAGGGGGCGGGCAATCAGCCCCAGCATTTT
many - TRBJ2-1 TRBV4-3 13 CASSQGIYNEQFF TGCGCCAGCAGCCAAGGTATTTACAATGAGCAGTTCTTC
- - TRBJ2-3 TRBV7-9 18 CASSSPWGAASSTDTQYF TGTGCCAGCAGCTCCCCCTGGGGAGCGGCGAGTAGCACAGATACGCAGTATTTT
- TRBD1 TRBJ1-6 TRBV10-2 13 CASSGQDNSPLHF TGCGCCAGCAGCGGACAGGATAATTCACCCCTCCACTTT
- TRBD2 TRBJ2-1 TRBV4-2 20 CASSLLSTGRGGGLGNEQFF TGTGCCAGCAGCCTCCTGTCCACAGGACGGGGGGGCGGTCTAGGCAATGAGCAGTTCTTC
few - TRBJ1-5 TRBV6-6 14 CAVHKSSTNQPQHF TGTGCCGTACACAAAAGTAGTACCAATCAGCCCCAGCATTTT
- - TRBJ1-6 TRBV4-1 15 CASSLSKSYNSPLHF TGCGCCAGCAGCCTGTCGAAGTCTTATAATTCACCCCTCCACTTT
few - TRBJ1-6 TRBV6-8 14 CASSSRQGLPPLHF TGTGCCAGCAGTTCCCGACAAGGTTTGCCACCCCTCCACTTT
- - TRBJ2-6 TRBV20-1 15 CSARDQVGGANVLTF TGCAGTGCTAGAGATCAGGTTGGTGGGGCCAACGTCCTGACTTTC
many - TRBJ1-2 TRBV5-1 16 CASSLWGRSLSSGYTF TGCGCCAGCAGCTTATGGGGACGGAGTCTCTCTTCTGGCTACACCTTC
few TRBD1 TRBJ1-1 TRBV29-1 13 CSVEPGQGREAFF TGCAGCGTTGAACCGGGACAGGGGCGTGAAGCTTTCTTT
- - TRBJ2-2 TRBV9 14 CASSVSPNTGELFF TGTGCCAGCAGCGTTTCGCCGAACACCGGGGAGCTGTTTTTT
- TRBD2 TRBJ2-7 TRBV12-3/TRBV12-4 15 CASSSGLAVSYEQYF TGTGCCAGCAGCTCGGGACTAGCGGTCTCCTACGAGCAGTACTTC
many - TRBJ2-4 TRBV4-1 14 CASSWSETKNIQYF TGCGCCAGCAGTTGGTCGGAGACCAAAAACATTCAGTACTTC
many - TRBJ1-4 TRBV10-3 17 CAISESTRHPWIEKLFF TGTGCCATCAGTGAGTCGACGCGGCACCCGTGGATTGAAAAACTGTTTTTT
- - TRBJ2-2 TRBV5-6 16 CASSFTARPDTGELFF TGTGCCAGCAGCTTTACTGCTAGGCCGGATACCGGGGAGCTGTTTTTT
- - TRBJ2-5 TRBV7-2 16 CASSLTLARRQETQYF TGTGCCAGCAGCTTAACGCTAGCGAGACGGCAAGAGACCCAGTACTTC
few - TRBJ1-2 TRBV6-5 15 CASRFEGQQPGGYTF TGTGCCAGCCGCTTCGAGGGACAACAACCTGGGGGCTACACCTTC
few TRBD2 TRBJ2-1 TRBV5-5 15 CASIAGGPADNEQFF TGTGCCAGCATTGCGGGGGGGCCTGCTGACAATGAGCAGTTCTTC
- TRBD2 TRBJ2-5 TRBV7-6 16 CASELAGGPVEETQYF TGTGCCAGCGAACTAGCGGGGGGGCCTGTGGAAGAGACCCAGTACTTC
many TRBD2 TRBJ2-2 TRBV29-1 14 CSVAASGEPGELFF TGCAGCGTTGCAGCTAGCGGGGAACCCGGGGAGCTGTTTTTT
- TRBD1 TRBJ1-1 TRBV20-1 12 CSAGQGARGAFF TGCAGTGCTGGACAGGGGGCCAGGGGAGCTTTCTTT
- TRBD1 TRBJ2-1 TRBV5-5 14 CASSRTGLNNEQFF TGTGCCAGCAGCCGGACAGGACTTAACAATGAGCAGTTCTTC
- - TRBJ2-3 TRBV20-1 14 CSARDSEGGDTQYF TGCAGTGCTAGAGATAGTGAGGGGGGAGATACGCAGTATTTT
- - TRBJ1-6 TRBV9 15 CASSSGDSYNSPLHF TGTGCCAGCAGCTCAGGAGACTCCTATAATTCACCCCTCCACTTT
- - TRBJ2-1 TRBV11-3 13 CASRGGAHNEQFF TGTGCCAGCAGGGGCGGAGCCCACAATGAGCAGTTCTTC
many TRBD1 TRBJ1-2 TRBV5-1 14 CASSLGTGAYGYTF TGCGCCAGCAGCTTGGGGACAGGCGCCTATGGCTACACCTTC
few TRBD1 TRBJ1-6 TRBV15 16 CATSSPAGTGHSPLHF TGTGCCACCAGCAGCCCCGCCGGGACAGGGCACTCACCCCTCCACTTT
many - TRBJ1-1 TRBV5-1 15 CASSLGNGLNTEAFF TGCGCCAGCAGCTTGGGGAACGGTTTGAACACTGAAGCTTTCTTT